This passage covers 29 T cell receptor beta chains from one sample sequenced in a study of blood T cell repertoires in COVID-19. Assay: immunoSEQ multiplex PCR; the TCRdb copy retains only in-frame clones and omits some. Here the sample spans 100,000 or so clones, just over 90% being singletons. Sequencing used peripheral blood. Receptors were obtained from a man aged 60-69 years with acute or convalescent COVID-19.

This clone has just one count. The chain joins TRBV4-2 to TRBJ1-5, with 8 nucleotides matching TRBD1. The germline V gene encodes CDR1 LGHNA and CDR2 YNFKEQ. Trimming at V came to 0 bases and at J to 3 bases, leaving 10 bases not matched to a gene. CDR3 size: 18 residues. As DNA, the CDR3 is TGTGCCAGCAGCCAAGATCTCGCCAGGGGGCAAGTCAATCAGCCCCAGCATTTT. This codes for CASSQDLARGQVNQPQHF.

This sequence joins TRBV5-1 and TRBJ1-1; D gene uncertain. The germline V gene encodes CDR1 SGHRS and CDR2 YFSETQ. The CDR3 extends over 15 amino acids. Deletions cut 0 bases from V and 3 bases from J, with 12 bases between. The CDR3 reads CASSLGLGLDTEAFF. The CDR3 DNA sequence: TGCGCCAGCAGCTTGGGTCTGGGCCTCGACACTGAAGCTTTCTTT.

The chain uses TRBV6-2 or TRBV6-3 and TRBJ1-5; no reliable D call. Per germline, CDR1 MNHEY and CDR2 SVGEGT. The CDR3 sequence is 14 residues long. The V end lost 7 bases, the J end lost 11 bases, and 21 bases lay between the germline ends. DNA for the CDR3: TGTGCCAGCACCCCCCCGGGAATTGGGAAGGCCCAGCATTTT. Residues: CASTPPGIGKAQHF.

The CDR3: CASSQWDRGEKLFF. DNA of the CDR3: TGCGCCAGCAGCCAATGGGACAGGGGTGAAAAACTGTTTTTT. The J gene is TRBJ1-4, the V gene TRBV4-1, with 10 bases that match TRBD1. Germline CDR1 MGHRA, CDR2 YSYEKL. After removal of 2 bases from V and 7 bases from J, the junction contained 1 base not matched to a gene. This CDR3 has 14 residues.

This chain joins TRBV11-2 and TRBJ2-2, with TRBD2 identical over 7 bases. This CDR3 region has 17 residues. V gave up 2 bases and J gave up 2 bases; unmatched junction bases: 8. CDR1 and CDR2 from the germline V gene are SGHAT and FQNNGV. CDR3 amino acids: CASSLYLTSVNTGELFF. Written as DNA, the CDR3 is TGTGCCAGCAGCTTATATCTTACTAGCGTTAACACCGGGGAGCTGTTTTTT.

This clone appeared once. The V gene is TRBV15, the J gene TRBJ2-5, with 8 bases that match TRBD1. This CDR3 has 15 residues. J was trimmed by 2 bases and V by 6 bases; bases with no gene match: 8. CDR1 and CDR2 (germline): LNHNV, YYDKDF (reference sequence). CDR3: CATRETGVTQETQYF. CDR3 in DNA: TGTGCCACCAGGGAGACAGGGGTGACTCAAGAGACCCAGTACTTC. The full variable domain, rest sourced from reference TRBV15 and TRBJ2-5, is DAMVIQNPRYQVTQFGKPVTLSCSQTLNHNVMYWYQQKSSQAPKLLFHYYDKDFNNEADTPDNFQSRRPNTSFCFLDIRSPGLGDTAMYLCATRETGVTQETQYFGPGTRLLVL.

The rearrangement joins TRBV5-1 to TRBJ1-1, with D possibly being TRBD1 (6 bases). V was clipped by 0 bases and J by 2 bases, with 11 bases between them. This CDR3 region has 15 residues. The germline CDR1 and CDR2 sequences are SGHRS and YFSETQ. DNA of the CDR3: TGCGCCAGCAGCTTGGTAGGGGGGGCTAACACTGAAGCTTTCTTT. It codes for CASSLVGGANTEAFF.

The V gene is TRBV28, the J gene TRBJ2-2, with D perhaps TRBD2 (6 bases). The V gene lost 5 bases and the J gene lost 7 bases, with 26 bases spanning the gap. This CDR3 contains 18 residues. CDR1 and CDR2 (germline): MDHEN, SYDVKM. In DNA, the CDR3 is TGTGCCAGCAGTCCTCGGGGGAACCGGGACGGAGATGGCGGGGAGCTGTTTTTT. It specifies CASSPRGNRDGDGGELFF.

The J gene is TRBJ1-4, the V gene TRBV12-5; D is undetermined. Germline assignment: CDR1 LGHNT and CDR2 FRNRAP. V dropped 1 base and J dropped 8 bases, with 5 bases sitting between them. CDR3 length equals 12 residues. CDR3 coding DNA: TGTGCTAGTGGTTTGGGCGGGGAAAAACTGTTTTTT. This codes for CASGLGGEKLFF. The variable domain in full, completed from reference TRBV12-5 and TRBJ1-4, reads DARVTQTPRHKVTEMGQEVTMRCQPILGHNTVFWYRQTMMQGLELLAYFRNRAPLDDSGMPKDRFSAEMPDATLATLKIQPSEPRDSAVYFCASGLGGEKLFFGSGTQLSVL.

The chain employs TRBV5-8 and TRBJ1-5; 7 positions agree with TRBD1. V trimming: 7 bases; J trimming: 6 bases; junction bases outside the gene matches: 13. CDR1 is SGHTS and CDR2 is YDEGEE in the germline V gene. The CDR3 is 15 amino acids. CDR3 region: CASQGTRGVSQPQHF. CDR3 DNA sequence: TGTGCCAGCCAAGGGACCAGGGGGGTCAGTCAGCCCCAGCATTTT.

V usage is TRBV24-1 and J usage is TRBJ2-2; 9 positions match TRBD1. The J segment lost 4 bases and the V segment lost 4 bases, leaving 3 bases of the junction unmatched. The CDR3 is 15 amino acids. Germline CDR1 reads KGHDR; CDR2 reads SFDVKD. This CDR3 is CATSDRQGGTGELFF. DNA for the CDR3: TGTGCCACCAGTGACAGACAGGGGGGCACCGGGGAGCTGTTTTTT.

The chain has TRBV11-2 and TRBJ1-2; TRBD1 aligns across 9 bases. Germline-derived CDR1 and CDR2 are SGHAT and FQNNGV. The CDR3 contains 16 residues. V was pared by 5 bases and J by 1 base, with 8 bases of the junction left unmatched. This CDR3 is CASSHGQGTYNYGYTF. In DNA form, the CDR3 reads TGTGCCAGCAGCCATGGACAGGGGACATATAACTATGGCTACACCTTC.

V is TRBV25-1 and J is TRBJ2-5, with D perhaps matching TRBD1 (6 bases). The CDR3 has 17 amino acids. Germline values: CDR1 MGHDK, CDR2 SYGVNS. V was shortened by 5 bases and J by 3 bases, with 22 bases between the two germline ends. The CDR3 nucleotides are TGTGCCAGCAGTCCCTTTCTGACTACAGGGAGTAAAGAGACCCAGTACTTC. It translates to CASSPFLTTGSKETQYF.

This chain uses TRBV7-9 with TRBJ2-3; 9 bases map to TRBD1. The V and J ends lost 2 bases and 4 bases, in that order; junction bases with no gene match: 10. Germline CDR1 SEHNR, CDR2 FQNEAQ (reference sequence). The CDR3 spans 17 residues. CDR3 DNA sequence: TGTGCCAGCAGCTTACCTCCCGGGACAGGGTTTCCAGATACGCAGTATTTT. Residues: CASSLPPGTGFPDTQYF.

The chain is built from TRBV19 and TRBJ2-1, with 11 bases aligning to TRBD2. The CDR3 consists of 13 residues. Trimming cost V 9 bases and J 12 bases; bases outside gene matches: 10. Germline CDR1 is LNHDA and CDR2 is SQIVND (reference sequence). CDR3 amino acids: CASRGLAAEAQFF. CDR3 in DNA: TGTGCCAGCCGGGGACTAGCGGCAGAAGCGCAGTTCTTC.

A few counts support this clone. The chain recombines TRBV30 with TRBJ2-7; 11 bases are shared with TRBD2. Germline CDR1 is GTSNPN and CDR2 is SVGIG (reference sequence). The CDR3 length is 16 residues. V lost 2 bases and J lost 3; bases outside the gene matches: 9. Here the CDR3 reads CAWSPGLAGGHYEQYF. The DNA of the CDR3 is TGTGCCTGGAGTCCGGGTTTAGCGGGAGGGCACTACGAGCAGTACTTC.

CDR3 in DNA: TGTGCCAGCAGCGTAGAAGGGACTGACACAGATACGCAGTATTTT. Protein: CASSVEGTDTDTQYF. This sequence joins TRBV9 and TRBJ2-3, with D possibly matching TRBD2 (6 bases). CDR1 and CDR2 from the germline V gene are SGDLS and YYNGEE. CDR3 length: 15 residues. Trimming took off 0 bases at V and 2 bases at J, with 10 bases between the two ends.

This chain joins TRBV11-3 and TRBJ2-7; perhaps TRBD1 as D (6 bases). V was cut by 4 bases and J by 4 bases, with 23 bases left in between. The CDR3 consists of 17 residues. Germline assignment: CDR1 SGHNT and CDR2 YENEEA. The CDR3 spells CASSSKSRLRRGYEQYV. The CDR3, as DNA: TGTGCCAGCAGCTCAAAGAGCCGACTGAGAAGGGGGTACGAGCAGTACGTC.

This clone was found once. The CDR3 sequence is CASSPQGLSNQPQHF. CDR3 DNA sequence: TGTGCCAGCTCACCTCAGGGACTCAGCAATCAGCCCCAGCATTTT. J is TRBJ1-5 and V is TRBV18, with D perhaps matching TRBD1 (5 bases). Germline values: CDR1 KGHSH, CDR2 LQKENI. With 3 bases removed from V and 1 base from J, the gap between germline ends came to 10 bases. The CDR3 consists of 15 residues.

The CDR3: CASSHPVTYEQYF. Here the CDR3 DNA reads TGTGCCAGCAGCCATCCCGTTACCTACGAGCAGTACTTC. The rearrangement links TRBV3-1 (or the pseudogene TRBV3-2) to TRBJ2-7; D is undetermined. CDR3 length: 13 amino acids. The germline gives CDR1 LGHDT, CDR2 YNNKEL (reference sequence). The V end was cut by 3 bases, the J end by 2 bases, with 8 bases between.

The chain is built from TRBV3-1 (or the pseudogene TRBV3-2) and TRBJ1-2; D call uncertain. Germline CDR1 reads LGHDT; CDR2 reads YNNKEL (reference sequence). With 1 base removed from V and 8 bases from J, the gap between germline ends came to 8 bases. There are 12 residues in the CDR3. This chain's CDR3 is CASSQARGGYTF. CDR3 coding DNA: TGTGCCAGCAGCCAAGCGCGAGGGGGCTACACCTTC.

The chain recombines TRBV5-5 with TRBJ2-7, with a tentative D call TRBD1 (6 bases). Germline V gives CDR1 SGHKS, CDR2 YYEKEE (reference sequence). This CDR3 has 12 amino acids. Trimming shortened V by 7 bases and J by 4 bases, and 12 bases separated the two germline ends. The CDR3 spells CASARDTYEQYF. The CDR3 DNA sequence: TGTGCCAGCGCCAGGGACACTTACGAGCAGTACTTC.

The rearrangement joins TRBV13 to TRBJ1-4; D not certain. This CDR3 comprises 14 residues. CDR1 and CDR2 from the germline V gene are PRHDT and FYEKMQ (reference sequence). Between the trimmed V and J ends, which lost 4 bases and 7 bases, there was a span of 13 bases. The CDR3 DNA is TGTGCCAGCAGCTCGGCGGAGGGTGGTGAAAAACTGTTTTTT. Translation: CASSSAEGGEKLFF.

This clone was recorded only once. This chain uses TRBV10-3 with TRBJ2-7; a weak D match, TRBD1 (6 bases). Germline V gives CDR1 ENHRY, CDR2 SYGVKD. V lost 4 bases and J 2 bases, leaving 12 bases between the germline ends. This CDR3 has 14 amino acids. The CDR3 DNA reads TGTGCCATCAGTGCGCCGGACAGCCCCTACGAGCAGTACTTC. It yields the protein CAISAPDSPYEQYF.

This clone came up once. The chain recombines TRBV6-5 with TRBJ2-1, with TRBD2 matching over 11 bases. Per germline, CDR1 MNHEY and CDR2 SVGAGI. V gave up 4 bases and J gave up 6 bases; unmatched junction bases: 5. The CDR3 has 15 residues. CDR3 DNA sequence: TGTGCCAGCAGTTTAGCGGGAGGGCCGATCAATGAGCAGTTCTTC. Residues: CASSLAGGPINEQFF.

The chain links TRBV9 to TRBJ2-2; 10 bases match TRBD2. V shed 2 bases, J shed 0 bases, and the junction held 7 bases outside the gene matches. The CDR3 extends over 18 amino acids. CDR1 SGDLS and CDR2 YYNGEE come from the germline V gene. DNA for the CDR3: TGTGCCAGCAGCGTCCACCGGACTAGCGGACCGAACACCGGGGAGCTGTTTTTT. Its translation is CASSVHRTSGPNTGELFF. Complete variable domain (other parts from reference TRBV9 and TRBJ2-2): DSGVTQTPKHLITATGQRVTLRCSPRSGDLSVYWYQQSLDQGLQFLIQYYNGEERAKGNILERFSAQQFPDLHSELNLSSLELGDSALYFCASSVHRTSGPNTGELFFGEGSRLTVL.

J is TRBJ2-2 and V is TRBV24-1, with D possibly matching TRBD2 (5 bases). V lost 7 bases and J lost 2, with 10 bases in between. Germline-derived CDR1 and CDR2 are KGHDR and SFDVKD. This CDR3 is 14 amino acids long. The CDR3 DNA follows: TGTGCCACCAGGGGAGTGGGCAACACCGGGGAGCTGTTTTTT. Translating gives CATRGVGNTGELFF.

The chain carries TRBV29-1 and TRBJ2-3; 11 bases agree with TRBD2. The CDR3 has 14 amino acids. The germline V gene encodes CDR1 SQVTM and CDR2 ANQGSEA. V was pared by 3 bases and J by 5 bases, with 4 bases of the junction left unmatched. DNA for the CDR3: TGCAGCGTTGATCCTAGCGGGAGGAAAGATACGCAGTATTTT. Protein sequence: CSVDPSGRKDTQYF.

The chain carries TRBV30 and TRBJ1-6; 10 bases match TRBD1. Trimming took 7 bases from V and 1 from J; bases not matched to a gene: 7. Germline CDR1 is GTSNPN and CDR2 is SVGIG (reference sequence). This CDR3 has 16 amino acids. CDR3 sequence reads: CASPGQGRSYNSPLHF. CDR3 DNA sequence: TGTGCCTCCCCGGGACAGGGGCGTTCCTATAATTCACCCCTCCACTTT.